This TCR beta chain was identified in a study of T cells after yellow fever vaccination. TCRdb ran MiXCR on the 5' RACE reads and lists one entry per CDR3 protein. The sample lists a few hundred thousand distinct CDR3 sequences; about an eighth were seen once. Study-wide results and limits: Subsequent booster samples again held most clones from primary vaccination (less than 98% CD4, 88% CD8).

This clonotype was picked up a small number of times. Its antigen is still unknown. The source of this sequence is a man between 18 and 29 years old who received the YFV17D yellow fever vaccine. Here the sequenced sample was CD4+ T cells sorted from PBMCs, taken 15 days after the yellow fever booster vaccination.

Written as DNA, the CDR3 is TGCAGTGCCATCGTCCTGGGACAGGGCCCCTACAATGAGCAGTTCTTC. Its translation is CSAIVLGQGPYNEQFF. The gene calls are TRBV20-1 and TRBJ2-1, with 9 bases that match TRBD1. The CDR3 covers 16 residues. CDR1 is DFQATT, CDR2 SNEGSKA, per germline (reference sequence). Trimming took 6 bases from V and 2 from J; bases not matched to a gene: 11.